This T cell receptor (beta chain) emerged from a study of beta chain features in type 1 diabetes. The table lists this clone with a few counts. Investigators reverse transcribed all isolated RNA, so they sequenced expressed TCRB transcripts. The table came from immunoSEQ multiplex PCR; TCRdb's copy has only in-frame clones and leaves some out. The sample includes 850,000 to 900,000 clones, roughly 15% seen only once; the top ten take 0.02% to 0.03%. The trim removed 2 bases at V and 7 bases at J, leaving 11 bases unmatched. This CDR3 is built from 16 residues. Germline V gives CDR1 LGHNA, CDR2 YNFKEQ.

Sequencing used naive CD4+ T cells from blood. The receptor's source is a woman aged 18-29 years in good health. The rearrangement links TRBV4-2 to TRBJ2-1; 7 nucleotides match TRBD1. This CDR3 reads CASSQRGQGVGNEQFF. The CDR3 coding sequence is TGTGCCAGCAGCCAAAGGGGGCAGGGGGTGGGGAATGAGCAGTTCTTC.